This is a list of T cell receptor beta chains from one sample in a study of blood T cell repertoires in COVID-19. Some clones are missing from TCRdb's copy, which holds only in-frame ones; the method was immunoSEQ multiplex PCR. The table includes 180,000 or so clones, approximately 81% detected once. Sequencing was done on a sample of peripheral blood. These receptors all stem from an elderly woman with acute or convalescent COVID-19. The conserved cysteine and the conserved F or W are not part of the CDR3 here.

V gene: TRBV7-9
J gene: TRBJ2-7
CDR3 protein: ASSRLEEAYEQY

V gene: TRBV5-1
J gene: TRBJ2-3
CDR3 protein: ASSPRTSGRRTDTQY

V gene: TRBV28
J gene: TRBJ2-7
CDR3 protein: ASSFVWVVGQNEQY

V gene: TRBV7-8
J gene: TRBJ2-3
CDR3 protein: ASSLAAREGWADTQY

V gene: TRBV6-5
J gene: TRBJ2-2
CDR3 protein: ASSYGAGGITGELF

V gene: TRBV7-3
J gene: TRBJ1-1
CDR3 protein: ASSAGGGTTEAF

V gene: TRBV5-1
J gene: TRBJ1-2
CDR3 protein: ASSYGGVDGYT

V gene: TRBV29-1
J gene: TRBJ1-2
CDR3 protein: SVDVRGGYT

V gene: TRBV7-9
J gene: TRBJ1-3
CDR3 protein: ASSLQGGFSGNTIY

V gene: TRBV18
J gene: TRBJ2-1
CDR3 protein: ASSPRGEQF

V gene: TRBV9
J gene: TRBJ1-4
CDR3 protein: ASSVGDIRGTNEKLF

V gene: TRBV23-1
J gene: TRBJ2-1
CDR3 protein: ASSQSAGGQGYNEQF

V gene: TRBV9
J gene: TRBJ1-2
CDR3 protein: ASSPRQNQGLGYT

V gene: TRBV11-2
J gene: TRBJ1-2
CDR3 protein: ASSLDRDVGYT

V gene: TRBV18
J gene: TRBJ1-4
CDR3 protein: ASSHPSTGEANEKLF

V gene: TRBV28
J gene: TRBJ1-6
CDR3 protein: ASTRTAPNNSPLH

V gene: TRBV30
J gene: TRBJ1-2
CDR3 protein: AWSETAYGYT

V gene: TRBV6-5
J gene: TRBJ1-2
CDR3 protein: ASSLLYAVSGYT

V gene: TRBV25-1
J gene: TRBJ2-5
CDR3 protein: ASSVTRDIQETQY

V gene: TRBV19
J gene: TRBJ2-2
CDR3 protein: ASNRVGRANTGELF

V gene: TRBV19
J gene: TRBJ1-4
CDR3 protein: ASSHRSGLNEKLF

V gene: TRBV7-2
J gene: TRBJ1-4
CDR3 protein: ASSLSPGYEKLF

V gene: TRBV6-2/TRBV6-3
J gene: TRBJ1-1
CDR3 protein: ASSFPLSVIRGEAF

V gene: TRBV5-1
J gene: TRBJ1-2
CDR3 protein: ASSLVGGYGYT

V gene: TRBV15
J gene: TRBJ2-1
CDR3 protein: ATSSLPRASLANEQF

V gene: TRBV5-1
J gene: TRBJ1-4
CDR3 protein: ASSLGTGRSREKLF

V gene: TRBV5-4
J gene: TRBJ1-2
CDR3 protein: ASSPDRSIDLSGYT

V gene: TRBV28
J gene: TRBJ1-5
CDR3 protein: ASSFPLTDYQPQH

V gene: TRBV7-2
J gene: TRBJ2-7
CDR3 protein: ASSLGDRGHHEQY

V gene: TRBV28
J gene: TRBJ1-4
CDR3 protein: ASSPTSGDEKLF

V gene: TRBV7-9
J gene: TRBJ1-6
CDR3 protein: ASSFTGVRNSPLH

V gene: TRBV18
J gene: TRBJ1-1
CDR3 protein: ASSPVPGNTEAF

V gene: TRBV5-1
J gene: TRBJ2-5
CDR3 protein: ASSLARETQY

V gene: TRBV7-9
J gene: TRBJ2-1
CDR3 protein: DSSPPVTRVYNEQF

V gene: TRBV7-2
J gene: TRBJ1-1
CDR3 protein: ASSLNRGSTEAF

V gene: TRBV19
J gene: TRBJ2-4
CDR3 protein: ASSIRGRENIQY

V gene: TRBV6-5
J gene: TRBJ2-7
CDR3 protein: ASSYSGTGSYEQY

V gene: TRBV18
J gene: TRBJ2-6
CDR3 protein: ASSPAAAGANVLT

V gene: TRBV24-1
J gene: TRBJ2-5
CDR3 protein: ATSDLWGGETQY

V gene: TRBV2
J gene: TRBJ1-6
CDR3 protein: ASSAELTGANSPLH

V gene: TRBV19
J gene: TRBJ2-7
CDR3 protein: ASRAGTGSSYEQY

V gene: TRBV19
J gene: TRBJ1-5
CDR3 protein: ASSIESPNQPQH

V gene: TRBV18
J gene: TRBJ1-1
CDR3 protein: ASSPIVSSQAEAF

V gene: TRBV28
J gene: TRBJ1-2
CDR3 protein: ASSDTGTKSFYGYT

V gene: TRBV6-6
J gene: TRBJ2-7
CDR3 protein: ASSSPGQGAYEQY

V gene: TRBV27
J gene: TRBJ2-1
CDR3 protein: ASSLLVLAGYLTPETEQF

V gene: TRBV28
J gene: TRBJ1-2
CDR3 protein: ASSLPLLQGGGYT

V gene: TRBV3-1/TRBV3-2
J gene: TRBJ1-1
CDR3 protein: ASSHRGNTEAF

V gene: TRBV5-1
J gene: TRBJ1-1
CDR3 protein: ASSLQGVTEAF

V gene: TRBV6-6
J gene: TRBJ1-5
CDR3 protein: ASSYSAGDQPQH

V gene: TRBV6-4
J gene: TRBJ2-2
CDR3 protein: ASSVLAQTNTGELF

V gene: TRBV5-1
J gene: TRBJ1-1
CDR3 protein: ASSPDVDREAF

V gene: TRBV5-4
J gene: TRBJ2-7
CDR3 protein: ASSWTGGFEQY

V gene: TRBV5-1
J gene: TRBJ2-7
CDR3 protein: ASTSGPGSYEQY

V gene: TRBV6-6
J gene: TRBJ2-1
CDR3 protein: ASEANEQF